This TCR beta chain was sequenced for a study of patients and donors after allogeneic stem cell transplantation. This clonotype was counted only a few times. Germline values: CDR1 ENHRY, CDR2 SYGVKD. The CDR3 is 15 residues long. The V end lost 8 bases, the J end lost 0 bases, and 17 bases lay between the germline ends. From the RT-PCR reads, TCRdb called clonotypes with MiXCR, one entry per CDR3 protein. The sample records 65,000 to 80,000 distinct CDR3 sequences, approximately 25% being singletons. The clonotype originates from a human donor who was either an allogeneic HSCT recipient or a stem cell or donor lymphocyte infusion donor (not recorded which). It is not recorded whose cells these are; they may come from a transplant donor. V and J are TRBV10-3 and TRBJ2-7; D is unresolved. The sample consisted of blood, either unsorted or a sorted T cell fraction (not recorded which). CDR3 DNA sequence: TGTGCCATCGGGGTTGGCATCACAACCTCCTACGAGCAGTACTTC. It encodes CAIGVGITTSYEQYF.